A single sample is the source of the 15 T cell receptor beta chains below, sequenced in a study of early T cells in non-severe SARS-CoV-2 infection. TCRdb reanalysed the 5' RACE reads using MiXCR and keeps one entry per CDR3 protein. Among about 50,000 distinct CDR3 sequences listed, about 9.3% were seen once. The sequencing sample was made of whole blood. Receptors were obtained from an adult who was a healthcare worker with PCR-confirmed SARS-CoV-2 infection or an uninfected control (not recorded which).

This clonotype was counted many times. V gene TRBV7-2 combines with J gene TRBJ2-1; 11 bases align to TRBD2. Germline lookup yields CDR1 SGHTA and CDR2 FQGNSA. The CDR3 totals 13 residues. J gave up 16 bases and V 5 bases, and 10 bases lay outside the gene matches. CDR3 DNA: TGTGCCAGCAGCCGAGACACTAGCGGGAGTTCTTTCTTC. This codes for CASSRDTSGSSFF. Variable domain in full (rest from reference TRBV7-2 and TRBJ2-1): GAGVSQSPSNKVTEKGKDVELRCDPISGHTALYWYRQSLGQGLEFLIYFQGNSAPDKSGLPSDRFSAERTGGSVSTLTIQRTQQEDSAVYLCASSRDTSGSSFFGPGTRLTVL.

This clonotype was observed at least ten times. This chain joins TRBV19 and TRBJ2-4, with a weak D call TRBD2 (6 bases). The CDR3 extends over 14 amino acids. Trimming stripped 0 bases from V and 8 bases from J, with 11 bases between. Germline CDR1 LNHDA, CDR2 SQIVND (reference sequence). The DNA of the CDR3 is TGTGCCAGTAGTATAGACAACGGAGGGGACATTCAGTACTTC. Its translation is CASSIDNGGDIQYF.

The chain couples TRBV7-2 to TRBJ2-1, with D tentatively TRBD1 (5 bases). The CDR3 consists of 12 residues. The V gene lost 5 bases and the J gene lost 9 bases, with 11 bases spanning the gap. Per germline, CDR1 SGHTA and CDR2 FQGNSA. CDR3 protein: CASSHSQGEQFF. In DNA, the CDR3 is TGTGCCAGCAGCCATAGTCAGGGTGAGCAGTTCTTC.

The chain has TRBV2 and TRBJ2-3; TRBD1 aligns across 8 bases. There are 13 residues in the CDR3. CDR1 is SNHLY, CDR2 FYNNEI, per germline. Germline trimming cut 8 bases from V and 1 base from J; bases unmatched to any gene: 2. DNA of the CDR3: TGTGCCAGCCAGGGACAGGGCACAGATACGCAGTATTTT. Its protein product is CASQGQGTDTQYF. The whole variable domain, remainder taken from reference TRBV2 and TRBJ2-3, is EPEVTQTPSHQVTQMGQEVILRCVPISNHLYFYWYRQILGQKVEFLVSFYNNEISEKSEIFDDQFSVERPDGSNFTLKIRSTKLEDSAMYFCASQGQGTDTQYFGPGTRLTVL.

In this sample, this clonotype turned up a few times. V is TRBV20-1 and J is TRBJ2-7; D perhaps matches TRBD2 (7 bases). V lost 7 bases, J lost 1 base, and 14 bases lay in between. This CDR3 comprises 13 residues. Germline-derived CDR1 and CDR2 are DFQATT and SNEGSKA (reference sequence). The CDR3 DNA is TGCAGTGGGGTGGGAGGGGGATCCTACGAGCAGTACTTC. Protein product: CSGVGGGSYEQYF.

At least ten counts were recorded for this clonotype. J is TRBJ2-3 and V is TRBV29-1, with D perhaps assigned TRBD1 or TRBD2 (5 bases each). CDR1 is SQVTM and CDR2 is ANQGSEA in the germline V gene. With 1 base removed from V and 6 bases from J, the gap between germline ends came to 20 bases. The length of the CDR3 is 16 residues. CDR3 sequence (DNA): TGCAGCGTTGAAGGTTTTTTAGCCGGGACGGCGGATACGCAGTATTTT. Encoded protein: CSVEGFLAGTADTQYF.

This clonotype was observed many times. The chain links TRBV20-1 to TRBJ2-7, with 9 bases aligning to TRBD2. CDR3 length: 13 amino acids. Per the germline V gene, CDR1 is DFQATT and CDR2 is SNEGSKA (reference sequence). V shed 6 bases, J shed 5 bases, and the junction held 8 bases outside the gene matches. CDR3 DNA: TGCAGTGCCCAAGGGACTAGCTACCACGAGCAGTACTTC. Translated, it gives CSAQGTSYHEQYF.

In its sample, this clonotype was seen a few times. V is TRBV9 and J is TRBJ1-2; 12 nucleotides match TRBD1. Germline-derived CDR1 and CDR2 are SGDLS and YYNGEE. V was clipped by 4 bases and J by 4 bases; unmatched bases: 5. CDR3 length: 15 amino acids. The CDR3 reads CASSTRDRGLYGYTF. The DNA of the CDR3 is TGTGCCAGCAGCACCCGGGACAGGGGGCTCTATGGCTACACCTTC.

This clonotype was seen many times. CDR3 loop: CSARESGGKYNEQFF. The CDR3 bases are TGCAGTGCTAGGGAAAGCGGGGGTAAATACAATGAGCAGTTCTTC. The chain uses TRBV20-1 and TRBJ2-1; 8 nucleotides line up with TRBD2. From germline, CDR1 is DFQATT and CDR2 SNEGSKA (reference sequence). V gave up 3 bases and J gave up 4 bases; unmatched junction bases: 8. The CDR3 consists of 15 residues.

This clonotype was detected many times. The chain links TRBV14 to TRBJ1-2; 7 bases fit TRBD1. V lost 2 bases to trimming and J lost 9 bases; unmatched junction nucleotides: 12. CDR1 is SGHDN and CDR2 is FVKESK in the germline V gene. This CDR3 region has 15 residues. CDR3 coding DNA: TGTGCCAGCAGCCAAACCCGACAGGGACTTTTACGCTACACCTTC. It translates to CASSQTRQGLLRYTF.

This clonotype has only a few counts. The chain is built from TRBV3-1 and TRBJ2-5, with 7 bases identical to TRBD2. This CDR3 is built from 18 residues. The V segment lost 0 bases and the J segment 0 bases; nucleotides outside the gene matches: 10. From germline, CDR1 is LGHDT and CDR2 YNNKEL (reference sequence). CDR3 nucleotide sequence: TGTGCCAGCAGCCAAGAAGGTGGCAGCGGGGCCTACCAAGAGACCCAGTACTTC. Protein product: CASSQEGGSGAYQETQYF.

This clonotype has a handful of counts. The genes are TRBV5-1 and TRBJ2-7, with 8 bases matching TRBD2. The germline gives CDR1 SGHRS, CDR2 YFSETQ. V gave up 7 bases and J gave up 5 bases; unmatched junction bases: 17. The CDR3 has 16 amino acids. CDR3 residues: CASPEDPGLGEDEQYF. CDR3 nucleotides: TGCGCCAGCCCGGAGGACCCGGGACTAGGGGAGGACGAGCAGTACTTC.

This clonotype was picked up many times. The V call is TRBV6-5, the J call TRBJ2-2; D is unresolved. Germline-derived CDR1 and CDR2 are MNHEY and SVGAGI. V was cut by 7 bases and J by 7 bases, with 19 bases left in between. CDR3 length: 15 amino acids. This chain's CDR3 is CASTLRRSAGGELFF. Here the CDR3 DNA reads TGTGCCAGCACCCTCAGGCGGTCCGCAGGCGGGGAGCTGTTTTTT.

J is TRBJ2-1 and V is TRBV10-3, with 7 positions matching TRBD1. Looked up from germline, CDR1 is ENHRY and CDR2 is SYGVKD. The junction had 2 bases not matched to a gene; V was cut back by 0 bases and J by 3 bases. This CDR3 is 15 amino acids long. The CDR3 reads CAISESGQLYNEQFF. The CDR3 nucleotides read TGTGCCATCAGTGAGTCGGGACAGCTCTACAATGAGCAGTTCTTC.

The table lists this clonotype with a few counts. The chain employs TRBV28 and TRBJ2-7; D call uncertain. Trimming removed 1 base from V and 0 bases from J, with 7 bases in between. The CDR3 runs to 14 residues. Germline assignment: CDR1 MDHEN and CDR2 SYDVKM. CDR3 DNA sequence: TGTGCCAGCAGTTTATTGGGCCTCTCCTACGAGCAGTACTTC. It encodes CASSLLGLSYEQYF. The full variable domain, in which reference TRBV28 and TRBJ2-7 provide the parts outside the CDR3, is DVKVTQSSRYLVKRTGEKVFLECVQDMDHENMFWYRQDPGLGLRLIYFSYDVKMKEKGDIPEGYSVSREKKERFSLILESASTNQTSMYLCASSLLGLSYEQYFGPGTRLTVT.